This entry lists 18 T cell receptor beta chains sequenced from one sample in a study of tissue T cells after allogeneic stem cell transplantation. Time point here: mouse harvest day 7 after allogeneic transplant. The graft held 10^6 splenic CD5+ T cells and 10^7 T-cell-depleted bone marrow cells. Profiled with immunoSEQ multiplex PCR; TCRdb holds only in-frame clones, not every one. The repertoire holds 4,000 to 4,500 clones, with approximately 59% as singletons. Material: spleen. The receptors shown here come from a female BALB/c mouse given C57BL/6 T cells with graft-versus-host disease after an allogeneic hematopoietic cell transplant.

As to this clone: The genes are named according to mouse. The read comes to an end 1 residue before the CDR3 does, leaving the germline J gene to fill in the end. The rearrangement uses TRBV13-1 and TRBJ2-7, with 7 bases identical to TRBD2. CDR3 size: 12 residues. Germline lookup yields CDR1 NSHNY and CDR2 SYGAGN. Trimming cost V 7 bases and J 4 bases; bases outside gene matches: 5. The CDR3 spells CASGLGVYEQYF. The covered CDR3 bases are TGTGCCAGCGGGCTGGGGGTTTATGAACAGTAC.

About this clone: The gene symbols are mouse symbols. Coverage ceases 1 residue before the CDR3 finishes, and the germline J gene fills in the end. The gene calls are TRBV13-1 and TRBJ1-4, with D tentatively TRBD1 (5 bases). The V gene's germline CDR1 is NSHNY and CDR2 SYGAGN. The V end lost 5 bases, the J end lost 4 bases, and 6 bases lay between the germline ends. CDR3 length equals 12 residues. The DNA read from the CDR3 is TGTGCCAGCAGGGACAACAACGAAAGATTATTT. Translation gives CASRDNNERLF. The complete CDR3 sequence is CASRDNNERLFF.

Turning to this clone: Gene names refer to mouse genes. The read finishes 1 residue shy of the CDR3 end, and the germline J gene is used to complete it. This rearrangement joins TRBV2 to TRBJ2-7; no clear D. The CDR3 spans 10 residues. V dropped 1 base and J dropped 6 bases, with 1 base sitting between them. Germline V CDR1 and CDR2: LGHNA, YSYQKL. The CDR3 is CASSQVEQYF. CDR3 DNA (partial): TGTGCCAGCAGCCAAGTTGAACAGTAC.

As regards this clone: Each gene name is a mouse one. The read finishes 1 residue shy of the CDR3 end, and the germline J gene is used to complete it. The chain recombines TRBV29 with TRBJ1-1; a possible D gene is TRBD1 (6 bases). Germline V CDR1 and CDR2: MSHET, SYDVDS. The CDR3 covers 17 residues. Trimming removed 5 bases from V and 1 base from J, with 20 bases in between. The CDR3: CASSHNREGGRNTEVFF. The sequenced part of the CDR3 DNA is TGTGCTAGCAGTCACAACAGGGAGGGAGGGAGAAACACAGAAGTCTTC. The full variable domain, completed using reference TRBV29 and TRBJ1-1, is DMKVTQMPRYLIKRMGENVLLECGQDMSHETMYWYRQDPGLGLQLIYISYDVDSNSEGDIPKGYRVSRKKREHFSLILDSAKTNQTSVYFCASSHNREGGRNTEVFFGKGTRLTVV.

Worth noting for this clone: Mouse gene names apply. With the read ending 1 residue before the CDR3 end, the germline J gene is used to fill in that end. J is TRBJ2-1 and V is TRBV26; D is perhaps TRBD2 (6 bases). The CDR3 is 13 residues long. The germline V and J ends were trimmed by 4 bases and 6 bases, with 10 bases remaining between them. Germline V gives CDR1 KGHPV, CDR2 FQNQEV (reference sequence). CDR3 bases read: TGTGCCAGCAGTCATTGGGGGAGTGCTGAGCAGTTC. Encoded protein: CASSHWGSAEQF. The full CDR3 is CASSHWGSAEQFF.

About this clone itself: Mouse names are used for the genes. The CDR3 extends 1 residue past the end of the read, so its final part is completed from the germline J gene. The chain uses TRBV12-1 and TRBJ2-3; D is perhaps TRBD1 (6 bases). The CDR3 covers 14 residues. The germline gives CDR1 SGHSN, CDR2 HYEKVE. Trimming removed 3 bases from V and 0 bases from J, with 9 bases in between. CDR3 bases read: TGTGCCAGCTCTAGGGGACAAAGTGCAGAAACGCTGTAT. Its protein is CASSRGQSAETLY. The entire CDR3 protein reads CASSRGQSAETLYF.

About this clone: These gene names are mouse names. The CDR3 end lies 1 residue beyond the end of the read and is filled in from the germline J gene. The chain couples TRBV12-2 to TRBJ2-7, with 10 bases fitting TRBD2. Trimming cost V 0 bases and J 7 bases; bases outside gene matches: 5. Germline-derived CDR1 and CDR2 are SGHLS and HYDKME. The CDR3 has 14 residues. This CDR3 is CASSLAGGALEQYF. CDR3 bases read: TGTGCCAGCTCTCTCGCTGGGGGGGCGCTCGAACAGTAC.

A remark on this clone: The genes are named according to mouse. The read gets to within 1 residue of the CDR3 end, and the germline J gene fills in the rest. The chain joins TRBV13-2 to TRBJ1-6; 7 nucleotides match TRBD1. TRBJ1-6 is identified as an open reading frame with a role that is uncertain. V shed 2 bases, J shed 7 bases, and the junction held 6 bases outside the gene matches. Germline CDR1 reads NNHNN; CDR2 reads SYGAGS (reference sequence). The CDR3 consists of 15 residues. CDR3 residues: CASGEPTGENSPLYF. The sequenced CDR3 bases are TGTGCCAGCGGTGAACCTACAGGGGAAAATTCGCCCCTCTAC.

As to this clone: All gene names here are mouse names. The read terminates 1 residue ahead of where the CDR3 ends, so the germline J gene completes it. The rearrangement uses TRBV20 and TRBJ2-7; weak D call: TRBD2 (7 bases). Deletions cut 2 bases from V and 6 bases from J, with 8 bases between. This CDR3 contains 11 residues. Per the germline V gene, CDR1 is GFQATS and CDR2 is STVNSAI. CDR3 bases read: TGTGGTGCTAGGCTGGGGGCTGAACAGTAC. It translates to CGARLGAEQY. The entire CDR3 is CGARLGAEQYF. Full variable domain (outside the CDR3, taken from reference TRBV20 and TRBJ2-7): GALVYQYPRRTICKSGTSMRMECQAVGFQATSVAWYRQSPQKTFELIALSTVNSAIKYEQNFTQEKFPISHPNLSFSSMTVLNAYLEDRGLYLCGARLGAEQYFGPGTRLTVL.

As regards this clone: Germline and genes here are mouse. The read halts 1 residue ahead of the CDR3 end, with the missing end drawn from the germline J gene. The chain carries TRBV13-2 and TRBJ2-5; 8 bases align to TRBD1. This CDR3 is 14 amino acids long. V was clipped by 1 base and J by 6 bases; unmatched bases: 4. Germline V CDR1 and CDR2: NNHNN, SYGAGS (reference sequence). Incomplete CDR3 DNA: TGTGCCAGCGGTGATTGGCAGGGGGCGGACACCCAGTAC. Residues: CASGDWQGADTQY. The CDR3 in full is CASGDWQGADTQYF.

About this clone: Gene and germline names: mouse. With the read ending 1 residue before the CDR3 end, the germline J gene is used to fill in that end. V usage is TRBV17 and J usage is TRBJ1-2, with D perhaps matching TRBD1 (6 bases). The germline V gene has CDR1 MNHDT and CDR2 YYDKIL. The CDR3 runs 14 residues. V lost 2 bases and J 1 base, leaving 8 bases between the germline ends. The covered CDR3 bases are TGTGCTAGCAGTAGAAGGGGGGTAAACTCCGACTACACC. Amino acids: CASSRRGVNSDYT. The full CDR3 sequence reads CASSRRGVNSDYTF.

As concerns this clone: These gene names are mouse names. The CDR3 sequence: CASSLENSYNSPLYF. The covered CDR3 bases are TGTGCCAGCAGTCTGGAAAATTCCTATAATTCGCCCCTCTAC. This chain joins TRBV26 and TRBJ1-6, with unresolved D. The DNA ends 1 residue before the CDR3 does, and the rest of the CDR3 is filled in from the germline J gene. TRBJ1-6 is designated an ORF whose function remains uncertain. V was shortened by 2 bases and J by 0 bases, with 5 bases between the two germline ends. Germline V gene sequence: CDR1 KGHPV, CDR2 FQNQEV (reference sequence). The CDR3 runs to 15 residues.

A remark on this clone: Genes here carry mouse names. The sequenced fragment ends 1 residue before the CDR3 boundary, so the rest is inferred from the germline J gene. The V call is TRBV31, the J call TRBJ2-7; 9 bases are shared with TRBD2. The germline CDR1 and CDR2 sequences are GKSSPN and SITVG. The CDR3 length is 14 residues. With V trimmed by 0 bases and J by 4 bases, 4 bases remained unmatched. Incomplete CDR3 DNA: TGTGCCTGGAGTCTGAGGACTGGGGATTATGAACAGTAC. Its translation is CAWSLRTGDYEQY. From start to end, the CDR3 is CAWSLRTGDYEQYF.

A word on this clone: Its ends do not fully match the called genes, so a read error is possible. Gene names refer to mouse genes. The CDR3 goes on 1 residue after the read ends, and that part is filled in from the germline J gene. This rearrangement joins TRBV13-1 to TRBJ2-7, with 14 bases lining up with TRBD2. CDR1 and CDR2 from the germline V gene are NSHNY and SYGAGN. The CDR3 runs to 15 residues. The CDR3 sequence: CARSGGGLGGLEQYF. The covered CDR3 bases are TGTGCCCGCAGTGGTGGGGGACTGGGGGGGCTTGAACAGTAC.

As for this clone: Each gene name is a mouse one. The CDR3 goes on 1 residue after the read ends, and that part is filled in from the germline J gene. This chain connects TRBV13-2 to TRBJ1-4, with 7 bases matching TRBD1. From germline, CDR1 is NNHNN and CDR2 SYGAGS (reference sequence). This CDR3 region has 16 residues. Trimming at V came to 2 bases and at J to 0 bases, leaving 4 bases not matched to a gene. The CDR3 protein is CASGEMGQLSNERLFF. The sequenced CDR3 bases are TGTGCCAGCGGTGAAATGGGACAGCTTTCCAACGAAAGATTATTT.

On this clone: Gene and germline names: mouse. The read terminates 1 residue before the CDR3 end, so the remaining end is supplied by the germline J gene. The V and J genes are TRBV29 and TRBJ2-2; D may be TRBD1 or TRBD2 (5 bases each). The CDR3 is 15 residues long. The germline V gene encodes CDR1 MSHET and CDR2 SYDVDS. Trimming stripped 2 bases from V and 0 bases from J, with 7 bases between. CDR3 region: CASSLGGANTGQLYF. The CDR3 DNA, read in part, is TGTGCTAGCAGTTTAGGGGGAGCAAACACCGGGCAGCTCTAC.

Details on this clone: Gene names denote mouse genes. Read sequence stops 1 residue before the CDR3 end, and the germline J gene provides the missing end. The chain uses TRBV29 and TRBJ2-2, with 9 bases fitting TRBD1. The junction had 4 bases not matched to a gene; V was cut back by 10 bases and J by 7 bases. Germline-derived CDR1 and CDR2 are MSHET and SYDVDS. This CDR3 is 12 amino acids long. The CDR3 loop is CAKQGADGQLYF. CDR3 DNA (partial): TGTGCTAAACAGGGGGCTGACGGGCAGCTCTAC.

With respect to this clone: Gene labels here are mouse ones. The CDR3 end is not reached by the read, which stops 1 residue before it; the germline J gene fills it in. V and J are TRBV16 and TRBJ1-1; 10 bases are shared with TRBD1. The J segment lost 10 bases and the V segment lost 5 bases, leaving 4 bases of the junction unmatched. The germline V gene has CDR1 SGHSA and CDR2 FRNQAP. This CDR3 is built from 12 residues. The part of the CDR3 DNA that was read is TGTGCAAGCAGCCCAGACAGGGGGCCAGTCTTC. Protein sequence: CASSPDRGPVF. The whole CDR3 reads CASSPDRGPVFF.